This T cell receptor beta chain emerged from a study of identical twins. Study observations and caveats: Cross-sectional statistical analysis, not tracking of the same donors, underpinned the conclusions. Out-of-frame alpha sequences common to twins exhibited an excess of low generation probability.

TCRdb used MiXCR to reprocess the 5' RACE reads, holding one entry per CDR3 protein. This table has 450,000 to 650,000 distinct CDR3 sequences, approximately 9.6% appearing once. All donors were healthy Caucasians. V was pared by 2 bases and J by 8 bases, with 9 bases of the junction left unmatched. CDR3 size: 15 residues. Germline V gene sequence: CDR1 SGHDT, CDR2 YYEEEE. This clonotype was seen many times. As yet, its antigen is unknown. These data were also filed under a second study, of yellow fever vaccine responses in identical twins.

J is TRBJ2-1 and V is TRBV5-6, with 8 nucleotides matching TRBD1. Source material: PBMCs. The clonotype comes from a woman between 18 and 29 years old in good health. The CDR3, as DNA: TGTGCCAGCAGCTTCAGACAGGGGAGTTGGGATGAGCAGTTCTTC. Translated, it gives CASSFRQGSWDEQFF.